These T cell receptor beta chains were read from a single sample in a study of beta chain features in type 1 diabetes. Sequencing was performed with immunoSEQ multiplex PCR; in TCRdb, only in-frame clones are kept and a portion is missing. In the table there are a few hundred thousand clones, 10% to 15% of which are singletons. The specimen was naive CD4+ T cells from blood. These receptors were obtained from a man aged 18-30 years in good health. Each CDR3 is given with its conserved first and last residue. D genes are given only for firm matches. Clone size, where shown, is once, few, many, or a class for clones that have expanded.

D gene	clone size	V gene	J gene	CDR3 protein	CDR3 DNA
-	few	TRBV29-1	TRBJ1-2	CSVELAGRLYGYTF	TGCAGCGTTGAATTGGCGGGTCGTCTGTATGGCTACACCTTC
TRBD1	few	TRBV6-5	TRBJ2-5	CASSYSGTGGAETQYF	TGTGCCAGCAGTTACTCCGGGACAGGGGGCGCGGAGACCCAGTACTTC
TRBD1	few	TRBV7-9	TRBJ2-1	CASSAQGNEQFF	TGTGCCAGCAGCGCACAGGGGAATGAGCAGTTCTTC
TRBD2	few	TRBV28	TRBJ2-1	CASGGIGLARNSSYNEQFF	TGTGCCAGCGGGGGGATCGGACTAGCCCGGAACAGCTCCTACAATGAGCAGTTCTTC
-	few	TRBV6-6	TRBJ1-4	CASSYAKRDEKLFF	TGTGCCAGCAGTTACGCCAAACGGGATGAAAAACTGTTTTTT
TRBD1	few	TRBV30	TRBJ1-4	CAWSQAPGQRNEKLFF	TGTGCCTGGAGCCAAGCTCCGGGACAGAGAAATGAAAAACTGTTTTTT
-	few	TRBV7-8	TRBJ2-2	CASRTEINTGELFF	TGTGCCAGCAGGACAGAGATTAACACCGGGGAGCTGTTTTTT
-	few	TRBV30	TRBJ1-6	CAWSLGLGNSPLHF	TGTGCCTGGAGTCTAGGACTAGGGAATTCACCCCTCCACTTT
TRBD2	-	TRBV7-3	TRBJ2-5	CASSFSGRQETQYF	TGTGCCAGCAGCTTTAGCGGGAGGCAAGAGACCCAGTACTTC
-	few	TRBV2	TRBJ2-5	CASSGDSRETQYF	TGTGCCAGCAGTGGGGACTCTAGGGAGACCCAGTACTTC
TRBD1	few	TRBV7-2	TRBJ2-3	CASSLAGQGPPDTQYF	TGTGCCAGCAGCTTAGCGGGACAGGGCCCGCCAGATACGCAGTATTTT
-	few	TRBV4-3	TRBJ2-6	CASSRGHRGANVLTF	TGCGCCAGCAGCCGGGGGCATAGGGGGGCCAACGTCCTGACTTTC
TRBD2	few	TRBV5-6	TRBJ2-1	CASSLGTSGYNEQFF	TGTGCCAGCAGCCTCGGGACTAGCGGGTACAATGAGCAGTTCTTC
-	few	TRBV28	TRBJ2-5	CASSGAGRGQETQYF	TGTGCCAGCAGCGGCGCAGGGAGGGGGCAAGAGACCCAGTACTTC
-	few	TRBV5-1	TRBJ2-5	CASSLAGDQETQYF	TGCGCCAGCAGCTTGGCGGGGGACCAAGAGACCCAGTACTTC
-	-	TRBV7-9	TRBJ2-7	CASSHPPSGLIYEQYF	TGTGCCAGCAGCCACCCACCGTCGGGACTGATCTACGAGCAGTACTTC
-	few	TRBV13	TRBJ2-7	CASSIGLFYEQYF	TGTGCCAGCAGCATAGGACTCTTCTACGAGCAGTACTTC
-	-	TRBV4-3	TRBJ2-1	CASSQDRRLHEQFF	TGCGCCAGCAGCCAAGATCGGCGGTTGCATGAGCAGTTCTTC
-	-	TRBV28	TRBJ2-3	CASSAPRGTDTQYF	TGTGCCAGCAGTGCCCCGCGAGGCACAGATACGCAGTATTTT
TRBD2	-	TRBV11-2	TRBJ2-5	CASSDGTSGGETQYF	TGTGCCAGCAGCGACGGGACTAGCGGGGGGGAGACCCAGTACTTC
-	-	TRBV30	TRBJ2-3	CAWSVIAVPDTQYF	TGTGCCTGGAGTGTAATAGCGGTTCCAGATACGCAGTATTTT
-	-	TRBV28	TRBJ2-7	CASRTGLTYEQYF	TGTGCCAGCAGGACAGGCCTGACCTACGAGCAGTACTTC
-	-	TRBV25-1	TRBJ1-6	CASREGQGAPLHF	TGTGCCAGCAGGGAAGGGCAGGGCGCACCCCTCCACTTT
-	-	TRBV5-1	TRBJ2-5	CASSFSGGFRETQYF	TGCGCCAGCAGCTTTTCGGGCGGGTTTAGGGAGACCCAGTACTTC
-	-	TRBV9	TRBJ1-1	CASSLSVGGTEAFF	TGTGCCAGCAGCCTATCGGTGGGGGGCACTGAAGCTTTCTTT
TRBD1	-	TRBV28	TRBJ2-1	CASSSLGTGGVNEQFF	TGTGCCAGCAGCTCATTAGGGACAGGGGGTGTCAATGAGCAGTTCTTC
TRBD1	-	TRBV30	TRBJ2-7	CAWTRGQTFTYEQYF	TGTGCCTGGACAAGGGGACAGACATTTACCTACGAGCAGTACTTC
-	few	TRBV18	TRBJ2-5	CASSATRASVETQYF	TGTGCCAGCTCAGCAACCAGGGCTTCGGTAGAGACCCAGTACTTC
-	-	TRBV9	TRBJ2-1	CASSVAVQAYNEQFF	TGTGCCAGCAGCGTAGCTGTACAGGCGTACAATGAGCAGTTCTTC
-	-	TRBV21-1	TRBJ2-3	CASSKESSGGAGRDTQYF	TGTGCCAGCAGCAAAGAGAGTAGCGGGGGCGCTGGGAGAGATACGCAGTATTTT
-	-	TRBV14	TRBJ2-2	CASSLRYTGELFF	TGTGCCAGCAGCCTTAGATACACCGGGGAGCTGTTTTTT